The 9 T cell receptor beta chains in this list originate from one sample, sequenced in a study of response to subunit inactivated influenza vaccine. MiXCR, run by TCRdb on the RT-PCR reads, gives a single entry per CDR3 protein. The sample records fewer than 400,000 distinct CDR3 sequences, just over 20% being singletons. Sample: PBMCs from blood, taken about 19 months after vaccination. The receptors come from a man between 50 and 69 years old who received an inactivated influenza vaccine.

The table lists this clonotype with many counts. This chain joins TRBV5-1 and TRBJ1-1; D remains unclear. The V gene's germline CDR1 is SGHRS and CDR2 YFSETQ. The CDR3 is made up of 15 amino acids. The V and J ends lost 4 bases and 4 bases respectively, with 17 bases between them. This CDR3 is CASSRSEGYPTEAFF. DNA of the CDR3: TGCGCCAGCAGCCGAAGCGAGGGTTACCCCACTGAAGCTTTCTTT.

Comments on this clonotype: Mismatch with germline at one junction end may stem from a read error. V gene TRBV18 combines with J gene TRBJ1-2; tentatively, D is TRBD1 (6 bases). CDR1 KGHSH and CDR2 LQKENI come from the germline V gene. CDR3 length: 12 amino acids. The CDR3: CASSSSRGHGLF. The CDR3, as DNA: TGTGCCAGCTCATCTTCGCGGGGGCACGGGCTTTTC.

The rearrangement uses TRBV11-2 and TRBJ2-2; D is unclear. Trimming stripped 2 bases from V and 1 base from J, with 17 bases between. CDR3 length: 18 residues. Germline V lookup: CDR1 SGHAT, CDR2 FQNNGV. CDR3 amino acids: CASSLLGRRQMNTGELFF. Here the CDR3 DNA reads TGTGCCAGCAGCTTATTGGGTCGGAGACAAATGAACACCGGGGAGCTGTTTTTT.

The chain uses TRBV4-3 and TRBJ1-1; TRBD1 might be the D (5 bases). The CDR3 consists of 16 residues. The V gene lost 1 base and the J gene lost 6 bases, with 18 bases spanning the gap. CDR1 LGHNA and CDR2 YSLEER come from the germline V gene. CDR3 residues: CASSQGLGKGASEAFF. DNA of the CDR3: TGCGCCAGCAGCCAAGGGCTAGGTAAAGGGGCCTCTGAAGCTTTCTTT.

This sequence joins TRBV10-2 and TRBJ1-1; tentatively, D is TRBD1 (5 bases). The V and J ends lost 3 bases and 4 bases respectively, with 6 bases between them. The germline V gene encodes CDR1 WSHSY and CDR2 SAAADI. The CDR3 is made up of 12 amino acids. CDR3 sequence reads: CASSDQGTEAFF. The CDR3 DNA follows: TGCGCCAGCAGTGATCAGGGCACTGAAGCTTTCTTT.

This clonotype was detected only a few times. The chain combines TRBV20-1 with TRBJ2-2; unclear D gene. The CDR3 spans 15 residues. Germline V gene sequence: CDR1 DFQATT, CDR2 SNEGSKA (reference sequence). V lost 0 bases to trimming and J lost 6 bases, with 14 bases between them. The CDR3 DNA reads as TGCAGTGCTAGAGATCTAGACTCAAAACCCGGGGAGCTGTTTTTT. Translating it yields CSARDLDSKPGELFF.

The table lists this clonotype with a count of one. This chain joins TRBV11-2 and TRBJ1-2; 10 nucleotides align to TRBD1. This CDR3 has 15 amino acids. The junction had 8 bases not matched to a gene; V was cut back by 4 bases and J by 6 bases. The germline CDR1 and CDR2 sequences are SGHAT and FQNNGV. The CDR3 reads CASSSRQGATDGYTF. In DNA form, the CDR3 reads TGTGCCAGCAGCTCCAGACAGGGGGCGACGGATGGCTACACCTTC.

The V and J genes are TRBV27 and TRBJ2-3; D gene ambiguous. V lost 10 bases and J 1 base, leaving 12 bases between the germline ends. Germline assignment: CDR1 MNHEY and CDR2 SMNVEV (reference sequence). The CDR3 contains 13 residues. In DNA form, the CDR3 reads TGTGCCACCATTCCTCCCGGCACAGATACGCAGTATTTT. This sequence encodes CATIPPGTDTQYF.

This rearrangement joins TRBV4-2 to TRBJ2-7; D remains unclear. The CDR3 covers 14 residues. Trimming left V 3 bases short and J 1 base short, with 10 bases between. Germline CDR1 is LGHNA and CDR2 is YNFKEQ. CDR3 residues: CASSQGGLSYEQYF. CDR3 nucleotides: TGTGCCAGCAGCCAGGGTGGCCTTTCCTACGAGCAGTACTTC.